A selection of T cell receptor beta chains follows, all from one sample in a study of blood T cell repertoires in COVID-19. Clones were sequenced by immunoSEQ multiplex PCR, and TCRdb holds only the in-frame ones, with some missing. This sample has roughly 86,000 clones, with more than 85% found just once. The sequencing input was peripheral blood. The source is a man aged 35-49 years with acute or convalescent COVID-19. The conserved cysteine and the conserved F or W are not part of the CDR3 here. Each record gives: CDR3 length, V gene, CDR3 protein.

15 | TRBV30 | AWIGGGLAGLYNEQF
12 | TRBV7-8 | ASSLGQGNTEAF
11 | TRBV2 | ASSDSRGGGYT
12 | TRBV5-1 | ASSLNSGSYEQY
13 | TRBV18 | ASSPSRGLNEKLF
11 | TRBV3-1/TRBV3-2 | ASSQTASYEQY
14 | TRBV3-1/TRBV3-2 | ASSQIRVRGTDTQY
14 | TRBV19 | ASSIGGRASATEAF
12 | TRBV2 | ASSRDSSNQPQH
9 | TRBV30 | AWDSYYGYT
12 | TRBV19 | ASSIRGQRGELF
12 | TRBV4-1 | ASSQGLDTGELF
10 | TRBV29-1 | SGGQGKGEQY
12 | TRBV30 | AWGRQGRGTEAF
10 | TRBV3-1/TRBV3-2 | ASSQGPYEQY